This TCR beta chain was sequenced in a study of blood T cells in healthy people across ages. Points from the study as a whole: Both naive CD4+ cell counts and diversity were greater in long-lived donors than in aged donors. Age showed a roughly linear inverse relationship with TCR beta diversity per million T cells.

A second about 7 to 12 cycle PCR used barcoded and J-beta primers. A template-switch adaptor containing 12 random nucleotides labeled each cDNA molecule. TCRdb reprocessed the 5' RACE reads via MiXCR and lists one record per CDR3 protein. The sample shows 1.5 million to 1.8 million distinct CDR3 sequences, 40% to 45% of them seen only once. Isolation yielded PBMCs, at least 6.5 million per sample, in every case. The germline V gene encodes CDR1 DFQATT and CDR2 SNEGSKA (reference sequence). The CDR3 runs to 16 residues. Trimming cost V 5 bases and J 2 bases; bases outside gene matches: 9. To note about this clonotype: Its specificity is not known.

The chain couples TRBV20-1 to TRBJ1-5, with 10 bases identical to TRBD1. The receptor's source is a woman aged 18-30 years in good health. Sequencing was done on a sample of blood. The CDR3 spells CSAGGQGNFGNQPQHF. The CDR3 DNA is TGCAGTGCTGGGGGACAGGGGAATTTCGGCAATCAGCCCCAGCATTTT.